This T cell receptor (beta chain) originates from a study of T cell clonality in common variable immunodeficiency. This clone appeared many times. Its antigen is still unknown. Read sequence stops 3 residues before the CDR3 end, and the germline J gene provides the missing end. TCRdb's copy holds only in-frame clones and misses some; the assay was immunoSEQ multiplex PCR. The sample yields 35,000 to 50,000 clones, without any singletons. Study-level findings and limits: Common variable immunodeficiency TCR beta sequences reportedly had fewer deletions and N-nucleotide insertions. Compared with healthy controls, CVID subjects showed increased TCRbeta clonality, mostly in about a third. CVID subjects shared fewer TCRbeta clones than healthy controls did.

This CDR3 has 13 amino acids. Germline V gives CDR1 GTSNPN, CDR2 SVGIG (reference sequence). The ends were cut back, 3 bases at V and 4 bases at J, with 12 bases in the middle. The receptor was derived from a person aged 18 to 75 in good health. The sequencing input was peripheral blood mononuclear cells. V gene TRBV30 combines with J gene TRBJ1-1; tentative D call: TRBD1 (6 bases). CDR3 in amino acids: CAWRAGVVTEAFF. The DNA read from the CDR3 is TGTGCCTGGAGAGCAGGGGTTGTCACTGAA.